This TCR beta chain was recorded in a study of T-cell reconstitution after alpha-beta-depleted transplantation in children. Preparation of the TCRbeta library used unique molecular identifiers. One entry per CDR3 protein results from TCRdb running MiXCR on the PCR reads. The data contain 90,000 to 100,000 distinct CDR3 sequences, 20% to 30% of them seen just once; the ten biggest clones take up about a fifth. Study results and limitations: At around two months after transplant, the alpha-beta T cells were reportedly derived from several hundred expanded clones that came from non-depleted graft cells.

This CDR3 has 13 residues. V dropped 8 bases and J dropped 2; count of bases not matched to a gene: 6. CDR1 is MDHEN, CDR2 SYDVKM, per germline. Concerning this clonotype itself: Its antigen remains unidentified.

The receptor comes from a boy between 2 and 10 years old with acute lymphoblastic leukemia, due to receive a stem cell transplant. Sequences were derived from PBMCs, sampled before TCRalphabeta/CD19-depleted stem cell transplant. The V and J genes are TRBV28 and TRBJ2-7; 7 bases map to TRBD2. CDR3 in amino acids: CASERGRAYEQYF. The CDR3 region has the DNA TGTGCCAGCGAGCGGGGCCGTGCCTACGAGCAGTACTTC.